This TCR beta chain was obtained from a study of blood T cell repertoires in COVID-19. Generated by immunoSEQ multiplex PCR, the TCRdb table keeps only in-frame clones and is missing some. The repertoire consists of roughly 81,000 clones, with approximately 86% occurring once and the leading ten covering under 6%. This CDR3 spans 15 amino acids. CDR1 and CDR2 from the germline V gene are SEHNR and FQNEAQ (reference sequence). The V and J ends lost 4 bases and 4 bases, in that order; junction bases with no gene match: 8. The sample holds one count of this clone. The chain carries TRBV7-9 and TRBJ2-5; 8 positions agree with TRBD2. The sequenced material came from peripheral blood. The receptor was isolated from a man aged 40-55 years with acute or convalescent COVID-19. The CDR3, as DNA: TGTGCCAGCAGCTCCGGACTAGCCCCCTTAGAGACCCAGTACTTC. This sequence encodes CASSSGLAPLETQYF.